Following are 30 T cell receptor beta chains from one sample sequenced in a study of shared clonotypes between healthy human individuals. Repertoires were generated with immunoSEQ multiplex PCR, while TCRdb's copy carries only in-frame clones and drops some. The sample contains 450,000 to 500,000 clones, over 75% of which appear only once. Sequencing input: PBMCs. The receptor source for this set is a woman between 40 and 50 years old in good health. Some clones in this sample may be carry-over from other donors' samples.

Here the CDR3 DNA reads TGTGCCAGCAGGCTGACGGCGAACACTGAAGCTTTCTTT. This codes for CASRLTANTEAFF. This rearrangement joins TRBV2 to TRBJ1-1; D gene unclear. Deletions cut 6 bases from V and 1 base from J, with 9 bases between. Germline CDR1 SNHLY, CDR2 FYNNEI. The CDR3 spans 13 residues.

This clone was seen a handful of times. This is likely an artifact of a read error, given a far larger clone one base away. The chain couples TRBV4-2 to TRBJ1-5; D uncertain. The CDR3 loop spans 15 amino acids. Per germline, CDR1 LGHNA and CDR2 YNFKEQ. The CDR3 reads CASGQDRAGYQPQHF. In DNA, the CDR3 is TGTGCCAGCGGCCAAGATAGGGCGGGGTATCAGCCCCAGCATTTT.

The chain recombines TRBV6-6 with TRBJ2-7; D gene uncertain. The germline V and J ends were trimmed by 6 bases and 1 base, with 19 bases remaining between them. Germline V CDR1 and CDR2: MNHNY, SVGAGI (reference sequence). The CDR3 loop spans 16 amino acids. DNA for the CDR3: TGTGCCAGCAGCCCAACCGGACCCCGGAAATCCTACGAGCAGTACTTC. It codes for CASSPTGPRKSYEQYF.

The chain couples TRBV9 to TRBJ2-5; D tentatively fits TRBD1 or TRBD2 (7 bases each). The DNA end is a closer match to TRBJ2-7, so the J assignment may be wrong. The CDR3 totals 16 residues. Germline V gene data show CDR1 as SGDLS and CDR2 as YYNGEE. CDR3 sequence reads: CASSPRGDSFSYEQYF. CDR3 sequence (DNA): TGTGCCAGCAGCCCCCGGGGGGACAGTTTCTCCTACGAGCAGTACTTC.

The V and J genes are TRBV6-6 and TRBJ2-7; no firm D call. Trimming removed 5 bases from V and 4 bases from J, with 18 bases in between. Germline loops: CDR1 MNHNY, CDR2 SVGAGI (reference sequence). The CDR3 sequence is 15 residues long. The CDR3 DNA sequence: TGTGCCAGCAGTCCCACTGAAGGCAGGAATTACGAGCAGTACTTC. Encoded protein: CASSPTEGRNYEQYF.

The chain couples TRBV4-1 to TRBJ2-5; TRBD2 matches at 7 bases. Germline V lookup: CDR1 MGHRA, CDR2 YSYEKL. The CDR3 is made up of 15 amino acids. J gave up 2 bases and V 0 bases, and 3 bases lay outside the gene matches. The CDR3: CASSQESSGQETQYF. The CDR3, as DNA: TGCGCCAGCAGCCAAGAAAGTAGCGGGCAAGAGACCCAGTACTTC.

The DNA of the CDR3 is TGTGCCATCGACAGCACCCCTTCCGAGCAGTACTTC. Protein: CAIDSTPSEQYF. J is TRBJ2-7 and V is TRBV6-1; D perhaps matches TRBD1 (5 bases). Deletions cut 10 bases from V and 6 bases from J, with 16 bases between. The CDR3 runs 12 residues. Germline V CDR1 and CDR2: MNHNS, SASEGT.

This clone was found a few times. This sequence joins TRBV18 and TRBJ1-5; D unclear. Germline-derived CDR1 and CDR2 are KGHSH and LQKENI. Between the trimmed V and J ends, which lost 3 bases and 5 bases, there was a span of 8 bases. This CDR3 is 13 amino acids long. This chain's CDR3 is CASSPDYDQPQHF. The CDR3 bases are TGTGCCAGCTCACCGGACTACGATCAGCCCCAGCATTTT.

The chain employs TRBV28 and TRBJ1-2; perhaps TRBD1 as D (5 bases). CDR3 size: 13 residues. The V and J ends lost 2 bases and 7 bases respectively, with 11 bases between them. Per germline, CDR1 MDHEN and CDR2 SYDVKM. The CDR3 protein is CASSLAQGRGYTF. CDR3 sequence (DNA): TGTGCCAGCAGTTTAGCCCAGGGCCGTGGCTACACCTTC.

The chain couples TRBV5-1 to TRBJ2-7; 13 bases align to TRBD2. CDR1 and CDR2 from the germline V gene are SGHRS and YFSETQ. The CDR3 length is 17 residues. With V trimmed by 4 bases and J by 0 bases, 7 bases remained unmatched. CDR3: CASSPRLAGGASYEQYF. CDR3 DNA: TGCGCCAGCAGCCCCAGACTAGCGGGAGGCGCCTCCTACGAGCAGTACTTC.

Regarding this clone: The conserved closing phenylalanine or tryptophan is absent in this CDR3, likely reflecting a read error. The J gene is TRBJ2-6, the V gene TRBV6-1; a possible D gene is TRBD2 (5 bases). The V gene's germline CDR1 is MNHNS and CDR2 SASEGT. V was shortened by 2 bases and J by 3 bases, with 11 bases between the two germline ends. This CDR3 has 16 residues. CDR3 DNA sequence: TGTGCCAGCAGTGAATTGGACTTCTATGGGGCCAACGTCCTGACTTTA. Amino acid sequence: CASSELDFYGANVLTL.

A note on this clone: A far more abundant clone sits one base away, making this likely a read error. This likely comes from a read error, as the CDR3 has no conserved phenylalanine or tryptophan at its end. The chain is built from TRBV7-3 and TRBJ2-7; D possibly corresponds to TRBD2 (5 bases). The CDR3 consists of 14 residues. V lost 5 bases, J lost 5 bases, and 16 bases lay in between. Germline V gene lookup returns CDR1 SGHTA and CDR2 FQGTGA. As DNA, the CDR3 is TGTGCCAGCAGCGCGGGCCTAGCATCTAACGAGCAGTACTTA. The encoded protein is CASSAGLASNEQYL.

The chain joins TRBV15 to TRBJ2-1, with a possible D match to TRBD2 (6 bases). The germline CDR1 and CDR2 sequences are LNHNV and YYDKDF (reference sequence). The ends were cut back, 0 bases at V and 5 bases at J, with 11 bases in the middle. This CDR3 is built from 15 residues. The CDR3 region has the DNA TGTGCCACCAGCAGAGATACGGGGGACGACAATGAGCAGTTCTTC. Translating it yields CATSRDTGDDNEQFF.

This rearrangement joins TRBV30 to TRBJ2-3; the D is unclear. The CDR3 spans 14 residues. Per the germline V gene, CDR1 is GTSNPN and CDR2 is SVGIG (reference sequence). Trimming removed 5 bases at V and 2 bases at J, with 14 bases between. CDR3 amino acids: CAWDLDPVTDTQYF. For the CDR3, the DNA is TGTGCCTGGGACTTAGACCCGGTCACAGATACGCAGTATTTT.

This chain joins TRBV28 and TRBJ1-5; D uncertain. Germline V CDR1 and CDR2: MDHEN, SYDVKM. V was trimmed by 5 bases and J by 3 bases, leaving 17 bases between them. The CDR3 runs 16 residues. This CDR3 is CASSLGRALTNQPQHF. CDR3 DNA: TGTGCCAGCAGTCTCGGACGGGCCCTGACCAATCAGCCCCAGCATTTT. Filled out from reference TRBV28 and TRBJ1-5, the complete variable domain reads DVKVTQSSRYLVKRTGEKVFLECVQDMDHENMFWYRQDPGLGLRLIYFSYDVKMKEKGDIPEGYSVSREKKERFSLILESASTNQTSMYLCASSLGRALTNQPQHFGDGTRLSIL.

The CDR3 here is CASSLGGGNYEQYF. In DNA form, the CDR3 reads TGTGCCAGCAGCTTAGGGGGAGGGAACTACGAGCAGTACTTC. J is TRBJ2-7 and V is TRBV7-6, with TRBD2 identical over 7 bases. Germline CDR1 SGHVS, CDR2 FNYEAQ. This CDR3 comprises 14 residues. The J segment lost 3 bases and the V segment lost 1 base, leaving 3 bases of the junction unmatched.

The chain has TRBV6-4 and TRBJ1-5; D call uncertain. The CDR3 extends over 16 amino acids. Trimming shortened V by 4 bases and J by 1 base, and 14 bases separated the two germline ends. Germline assignment: CDR1 MRHNA and CDR2 SNTAGT. CDR3 residues: CASSVGAGESNQPQHF. CDR3 DNA: TGTGCCAGCAGTGTAGGCGCGGGCGAGAGCAATCAGCCCCAGCATTTT.

This clone appeared a single time. A far larger clone is a single base away, which makes a read error likely. The chain has TRBV27 and TRBJ1-2, with TRBD1 as a possible D gene (5 bases). Germline V gene sequence: CDR1 MNHEY, CDR2 SMNVEV (reference sequence). The CDR3 is 14 amino acids. Trimming shortened V by 5 bases and J by 8 bases, and 18 bases separated the two germline ends. The CDR3 is CASSNPDGGIGYTF. DNA for the CDR3: TGTGCCAGCAGTAACCCGGACGGGGGGATAGGCTACACCTTC.

Note on this clone: A far larger clone lies a single base away; this is likely a read error. The identical CDR3 is also encoded by other nucleotide sequences in the sample. The chain is built from TRBV6-1 and TRBJ2-3; D tentatively reads TRBD1 or TRBD2 (5 bases each). The CDR3 loop spans 13 amino acids. CDR1 MNHNS and CDR2 SASEGT come from the germline V gene. The CDR3 nucleotides are TGTGCCAGCAGTGAGGGCAAAGGGACGAGAGGGAATTTT. The encoded protein is CASSEGKGTRGNF.

On this clone itself: This is likely an artifact of a read error, given a far larger clone one base away. The chain carries TRBV4-1 and TRBJ1-1; 8 positions match TRBD1. V gave up 4 bases and J gave up 3 bases; unmatched junction bases: 7. Germline CDR1 and CDR2: MGHRA and YSYEKL. This CDR3 comprises 15 residues. CDR3 loop: CASSREVTGDTEAFF. The CDR3 DNA reads as TGCGCCAGCAGCCGAGAGGTGACAGGGGACACTGAAGCTTTCTTT.

The J gene is TRBJ2-7, the V gene TRBV7-3, with a possible D match to TRBD1 (5 bases). V lost 5 bases and J 7 bases, leaving 15 bases between the germline ends. CDR1 SGHTA and CDR2 FQGTGA come from the germline V gene. The CDR3 totals 13 residues. The CDR3 is CASSRGPNSEQYF. CDR3 sequence (DNA): TGTGCCAGCAGCAGGGGCCCCAACTCAGAGCAGTACTTC. The whole variable domain, remainder taken from reference TRBV7-3 and TRBJ2-7, is GAGVSQTPSNKVTEKGKYVELRCDPISGHTALYWYRQSLGQGPEFLIYFQGTGAADDSGLPNDRFFAVRPEGSVSTLKIQRTERGDSAVYLCASSRGPNSEQYFGPGTRLTVT.

The chain links TRBV27 to TRBJ1-1; no definite D call. Per the germline V gene, CDR1 is MNHEY and CDR2 is SMNVEV (reference sequence). The ends were cut back, 3 bases at V and 3 bases at J, with 8 bases in the middle. The CDR3 spans 13 residues. This CDR3 is CASSFKAYTEAFF. CDR3 nucleotides: TGTGCCAGCAGTTTTAAGGCTTACACTGAAGCTTTCTTT.

This clone was seen only once. A read error is likely here: a far larger clone is one base away. Other DNA sequences of this sample code for an identical CDR3. The chain employs TRBV4-1 and TRBJ2-5, with D possibly TRBD1 on 6 matching bases. The better agreement between TRBJ2-7 and the DNA end casts doubt on the J call. This CDR3 region has 15 residues. CDR1 is MGHRA, CDR2 YSYEKL, per germline. The CDR3 here is CASSLGQGLDHEQYF. Here the CDR3 DNA reads TGCGCCAGCAGCCTGGGACAAGGCCTAGACCACGAGCAGTACTTC.

The genes are TRBV7-2 and TRBJ2-7; D might be TRBD2 (5 bases). With 5 bases removed from V and 1 base from J, the gap between germline ends came to 18 bases. CDR3 length: 16 residues. The germline gives CDR1 SGHTA, CDR2 FQGNSA. This CDR3 is CASSPARLTSSYEQYF. DNA of the CDR3: TGTGCCAGCAGCCCCGCTCGACTCACTAGTTCCTACGAGCAGTACTTC.

The V and J genes are TRBV5-1 and TRBJ2-1; D call uncertain. V gave up 1 base and J gave up 6 bases, with 8 bases separating them. CDR3 size: 13 residues. Germline CDR1 SGHRS, CDR2 YFSETQ. CDR3 region: CASSLIPTNEQFF. The CDR3 nucleotides are TGCGCCAGCAGCTTGATACCTACCAATGAGCAGTTCTTC.

Worth noting for this clone: Since a far larger clone is one base different, this is likely a read error. The chain employs TRBV29-1 and TRBJ1-1; 7 bases line up with TRBD1. This CDR3 is built from 13 residues. Unmatched junction bases numbered 9, after V lost 6 bases and J lost 5 bases. CDR1 is SQVTM and CDR2 is ANQGSEA in the germline V gene. The CDR3, as DNA: TGCAGCGTGGGACAGAGACTATGGACTGAAGCTTTCTTT. Its protein product is CSVGQRLWTEAFF.

V and J are TRBV5-8 and TRBJ1-2; 8 nucleotides line up with TRBD1. The CDR3 length is 18 residues. V was clipped by 2 bases and J by 0 bases; unmatched bases: 12. Germline CDR1 and CDR2: SGHTS and YDEGEE. The CDR3 is CASSLRPGQAYSNYGYTF. In DNA, the CDR3 is TGTGCCAGCAGCTTAAGACCGGGACAGGCCTATTCTAACTATGGCTACACCTTC.

CDR3 loop: CSVYGTSGQSTDTQYF. The DNA of the CDR3 is TGCAGCGTTTACGGGACTAGCGGGCAAAGCACAGATACGCAGTATTTT. The chain recombines TRBV29-1 with TRBJ2-3, with 12 positions matching TRBD2. Germline loops: CDR1 SQVTM, CDR2 ANQGSEA. J lost 0 bases, V lost 5 bases, and 6 bases had no gene match. The CDR3 is made up of 16 amino acids.

In DNA, the CDR3 is TGTGCCAGCAGCTTAACTGGGGGGACCTACAATGAGCAGTTCTTC. Translating it yields CASSLTGGTYNEQFF. V gene TRBV7-3 combines with J gene TRBJ2-1; tentative D call: TRBD2 (6 bases). The CDR3 is 15 residues long. Germline V gives CDR1 SGHTA, CDR2 FQGTGA. V lost 0 bases and J lost 2, with 8 bases in between.

The V call is TRBV4-2, the J call TRBJ2-1, with 7 bases aligning to TRBD1. This CDR3 region has 16 residues. Germline trimming cut 4 bases from V and 0 bases from J; bases unmatched to any gene: 6. The V gene's germline CDR1 is LGHNA and CDR2 YNFKEQ. The CDR3, as DNA: TGTGCCAGCAGCCCTTACGGGGACAGCTCCTACAATGAGCAGTTCTTC. Its translation is CASSPYGDSSYNEQFF.